These 16 T cell receptor beta chains originate from one sample sequenced in a study of cytomegalovirus exposure and HLA in healthy donors. Primers: 60 Vbeta forward and 13 Jbeta reverse. Assay: immunoSEQ multiplex PCR; the TCRdb copy retains only in-frame clones and omits some. This sample contains around 50,000 clones. What was sequenced was PBMCs. Receptors were obtained from a woman in her 40s in good health and CMV-seronegative.

V and J are TRBV28 and TRBJ1-3; a possible D gene is TRBD1 (6 bases). V gave up 6 bases and J gave up 5 bases, with 20 bases separating them. Germline values: CDR1 MDHEN, CDR2 SYDVKM. The CDR3 covers 16 residues. This CDR3 is CASRITAPDRRNTIYF. CDR3 sequence (DNA): TGTGCCAGCAGAATTACGGCCCCCGACAGGAGAAACACCATATATTTT.

The genes are TRBV2 and TRBJ1-2; a weak D match, TRBD1 (6 bases). Germline CDR1 and CDR2: SNHLY and FYNNEI. The germline V and J ends were trimmed by 0 bases and 9 bases, with 14 bases remaining between them. CDR3 length: 14 residues. The CDR3 bases are TGTGCCAGCAGTGAAGCGAGCAGGGACATAAGCTACACCTTC. It yields the protein CASSEASRDISYTF.

This chain connects TRBV30 to TRBJ1-1; tentatively, D is TRBD1 (5 bases). The CDR3 extends over 13 amino acids. The germline gives CDR1 GTSNPN, CDR2 SVGIG (reference sequence). Trimming took off 4 bases at V and 0 bases at J, with 9 bases between the two ends. The CDR3 sequence: CAWTGNMNTEAFF. For the CDR3, the DNA is TGTGCCTGGACAGGGAACATGAACACTGAAGCTTTCTTT.

This chain uses TRBV7-7 with TRBJ2-3, with D tentatively TRBD2 (5 bases). Per germline, CDR1 SSHAT and CDR2 FNYEAQ (reference sequence). V was shortened by 1 base and J by 6 bases, with 17 bases between the two germline ends. CDR3 length: 16 residues. CDR3 in DNA: TGTGCCAGCAGCTTAGTGAGGGCCCACCATAAGGATACGCAGTATTTT. It codes for CASSLVRAHHKDTQYF.

The rearrangement uses TRBV5-4 and TRBJ2-5, with TRBD1 matching 7 bases. Losses at the gene ends were 3 bases for V and 0 bases for J; bases not matched to a gene: 5. The CDR3 runs 15 residues. Germline loops: CDR1 SGHNT, CDR2 YYREEE (reference sequence). The DNA for the CDR3 is TGTGCCAGCAGCTCACGACAGGGCCACCAAGAGACCCAGTACTTC. It translates to CASSSRQGHQETQYF.

The rearrangement joins TRBV9 to TRBJ2-1, with D possibly TRBD2 on 6 matching bases. The CDR3 spans 14 residues. The germline V gene encodes CDR1 SGDLS and CDR2 YYNGEE. V lost 4 bases and J lost 4, with 12 bases in between. The CDR3 nucleotides are TGTGCCAGCAGCTCTCGGGACTCTTACAATGAGCAGTTCTTC. Translation: CASSSRDSYNEQFF. Combining the CDR3 with reference TRBV9 and TRBJ2-1 gives the whole variable domain DSGVTQTPKHLITATGQRVTLRCSPRSGDLSVYWYQQSLDQGLQFLIQYYNGEERAKGNILERFSAQQFPDLHSELNLSSLELGDSALYFCASSSRDSYNEQFFGPGTRLTVL.

The chain uses TRBV18 and TRBJ1-2; D unresolved. This CDR3 contains 13 residues. The V end was cut by 3 bases, the J end by 6 bases, with 11 bases between. The germline V gene has CDR1 KGHSH and CDR2 LQKENI. The CDR3 reads CASSPPNSDGYTF. The CDR3 DNA is TGTGCCAGCTCACCCCCGAACTCCGATGGCTACACCTTC. Full variable domain (missing parts from reference TRBV18 and TRBJ1-2): NAGVMQNPRHLVRRRGQEARLRCSPMKGHSHVYWYRQLPEEGLKFMVYLQKENIIDESGMPKERFSAEFPKEGPSILRIQQVVRGDSAAYFCASSPPNSDGYTFGSGTRLTVV.

This chain connects TRBV9 to TRBJ2-3; 8 bases match TRBD2. The CDR3 runs 15 residues. V gave up 3 bases and J gave up 0 bases; unmatched junction bases: 3. Germline V CDR1 and CDR2: SGDLS, YYNGEE. The CDR3 region has the DNA TGTGCCAGCAGCGCCACTAGCGGAAGCACAGATACGCAGTATTTT. This gives the protein CASSATSGSTDTQYF.

The chain joins TRBV21-1 to TRBJ2-5; the table's D call, TRBD2, has no DNA check behind it. TRBV21-1 is a listed pseudogene. CDR3 length: 17 amino acids. This CDR3 reads CASSKCLLGTLEETQYF. The CDR3 bases are TGTGCCAGCAGCAAGTGCTTGCTAGGGACTCTCGAAGAGACCCAGTACTTC.

The J gene is TRBJ2-1, the V gene TRBV18; the match to TRBD1 covers 7 bases. CDR1 is KGHSH, CDR2 LQKENI, per germline. The CDR3 runs to 14 residues. Trimming cost V 0 bases and J 9 bases; bases outside gene matches: 5. Here the CDR3 DNA reads TGTGCCAGCTCACCACCTGCAACAGGGGCTGAGCAGTTCTTC. It translates to CASSPPATGAEQFF. Full variable domain (outside the CDR3, taken from reference TRBV18 and TRBJ2-1): NAGVMQNPRHLVRRRGQEARLRCSPMKGHSHVYWYRQLPEEGLKFMVYLQKENIIDESGMPKERFSAEFPKEGPSILRIQQVVRGDSAAYFCASSPPATGAEQFFGPGTRLTVL.

The chain has TRBV6-5 and TRBJ2-5; the match to TRBD1 covers 9 bases. The CDR3 extends over 15 amino acids. The germline V gene has CDR1 MNHEY and CDR2 SVGAGI. Trimming removed 0 bases from V and 5 bases from J; junction bases left unmatched: 4. The CDR3 is CASSYSGTGSETQYF. As DNA, the CDR3 is TGTGCCAGCAGTTACTCTGGGACAGGGTCGGAGACCCAGTACTTC.

The chain is built from TRBV7-3 and TRBJ2-1, with 12 bases fitting TRBD2. The germline gives CDR1 SGHTA, CDR2 FQGTGA. Trimming at V came to 4 bases and at J to 7 bases, leaving 8 bases not matched to a gene. CDR3 size: 16 residues. This CDR3 is CASSSPTSGRINEQFF. The CDR3 DNA follows: TGTGCCAGCAGCTCCCCGACTAGCGGGAGAATAAATGAGCAGTTCTTC.

The DNA of the CDR3 is TGCGCCAGCAGCCGGGACAGGAATGAAAAACTGTTTTTT. Translating gives CASSRDRNEKLFF. The chain couples TRBV4-3 to TRBJ1-4; 8 nucleotides line up with TRBD1. The junction had 0 bases not matched to a gene; V was cut back by 4 bases and J by 5 bases. Germline CDR1 and CDR2: LGHNA and YSLEER. The CDR3 runs 13 residues.

The CDR3, as DNA: TGCAGCGTTGAAGACCCTAATACAGGGGGCGCCGAGAGAGGCTACACCTTC. As protein: CSVEDPNTGGAERGYTF. This chain links TRBV29-1 with TRBJ1-2; 9 bases align to TRBD1. Germline V gene sequence: CDR1 SQVTM, CDR2 ANQGSEA. CDR3 size: 17 residues. V shed 0 bases and J 8 bases; nucleotides not matched to a gene: 16.

The CDR3 DNA is TGCGCCAGCAGCTTGACAACAGGGGCGTCGAAGAGCACTGAAGCTTTCTTT. Residues: CASSLTTGASKSTEAFF. The J gene is TRBJ1-1, the V gene TRBV5-1; TRBD1 matches at 7 bases. From germline, CDR1 is SGHRS and CDR2 YFSETQ. The CDR3 loop spans 17 amino acids. The V and J ends lost 1 base and 4 bases, in that order; junction bases with no gene match: 13.

The rearrangement joins TRBV7-9 to TRBJ2-7, with 8 bases that match TRBD2. The CDR3 totals 18 residues. From germline, CDR1 is SEHNR and CDR2 FQNEAQ (reference sequence). The ends lost 3 bases at V and 3 bases at J; junction bases unmatched: 16. The CDR3 loop reads CASSFWGGSTSGLYEQYF. The CDR3, as DNA: TGTGCCAGCAGCTTTTGGGGTGGGAGTACTAGCGGCCTCTACGAGCAGTACTTC.